This T cell receptor beta chain originates from a study of blood T cell repertoires in COVID-19. Generated by immunoSEQ multiplex PCR, the TCRdb table keeps only in-frame clones and is missing some. The data contain 130,000 to 150,000 clones, approximately 84% of them singletons. Germline V lookup: CDR1 LNHDA, CDR2 SQIVND (reference sequence). V dropped 7 bases and J dropped 6 bases, with 21 bases sitting between them. The CDR3 sequence is 16 residues long. V gene TRBV19 combines with J gene TRBJ2-2; D perhaps matches TRBD1 (6 bases). The receptor was isolated from a man aged 35-49 years with acute COVID-19. The sequenced material came from PBMCs or T cells enriched from blood (not recorded which). The CDR3 reads CASNPTRTGTAGELFF. In DNA, the CDR3 is TGTGCCAGTAACCCCACCCGAACAGGGACCGCCGGGGAGCTGTTTTTT.